This T cell receptor beta chain was documented in a study of T cells in Graves' hyperthyroidism and ophthalmopathy. Regarding the study as a whole: Patients with ophthalmopathy were separated from those with stable hyperthyroidism by a 13 V-J model.

Template material for amplifying TCR beta CDR3 regions consisted of RNA transcripts. TCR CDR3 underwent first-round RT-PCR with the HTBI primer set. Via MiXCR, TCRdb re-called the multiplex PCR reads, giving one row per CDR3 protein. Among under 650,000 distinct CDR3 sequences listed, around 15% were seen once. Hyperthyroidism had been newly diagnosed in patients aged 18 to 65, and its duration was under 2 months. From around 11 ml of fresh peripheral blood, PBMCs were isolated. This clonotype was counted at least ten times. No antigen is known for it. The CDR3 contains 14 residues. The V and J ends lost 5 bases and 4 bases, in that order; junction bases with no gene match: 8. Germline V gene sequence: CDR1 SGHTA, CDR2 FQGNSA.

Sequences were obtained from blood. The source of this sequence is a woman aged 25-40 years with Graves' hyperthyroidism. The chain uses TRBV7-2 and TRBJ2-7; 7 nucleotides agree with TRBD2. In DNA, the CDR3 is TGTGCCAGCAGCATCTCGGGGCGGGGGTACGAGCAGTACTTC. As protein: CASSISGRGYEQYF.